This T cell receptor (beta chain) is from a study of T cell responses to AZD1222 COVID-19 vaccine. Study summary: Second doses were pooled across both intervals (about 4 or about 12 weeks).

Findings and caveats of the study: In all cases, repertoires were sampled only after the peak T cell response. Following two doses of AZD1222, Spike-specific TCR breadth and depth rose.

As for this clone: The antigen is undetermined.

The protocol was immunoSEQ multiplex PCR, while the TCRdb copy is restricted to in-frame clones and leaves out a portion. The sample gives fewer than 120,000 clones, around 90% of which show up once; over 1.5% is in the top ten. This sequence was found in an adult in good health. The source was peripheral blood, collected on day 0 of AZD1222 vaccination.

The CDR3 is CASSPGTANYGYTF. In DNA form, the CDR3 reads TGTGCCAGCAGTCCCGGGACAGCTAACTATGGCTACACCTTC. The J gene is TRBJ1-2, the V gene TRBV6-5; 7 nucleotides agree with TRBD1. This CDR3 spans 14 amino acids. Trimming cost V 5 bases and J 0 bases; bases outside gene matches: 3. The germline V gene encodes CDR1 MNHEY and CDR2 SVGAGI.